The rows below give T cell receptor beta chains drawn from one sample of a study of response to subunit inactivated influenza vaccine. TCRdb fed the RT-PCR reads into MiXCR, producing one record per CDR3 protein. The sample lists fewer than 800,000 distinct CDR3 sequences, 15% to 17% occurring once. The sample was PBMCs from blood, taken roughly 13 days after vaccination. These receptors originate from a man aged 50 to 59 who received an inactivated influenza vaccine. CDR3s leave out the opening cysteine and the closing phenylalanine or tryptophan.

TRBJ1-6,TRBV7-2,ASSLGQGAASPLH
TRBJ1-2,TRBV4-1,ASSQEPTGNYGYT
TRBJ2-5,TRBV29-1,SVITDQETQY
TRBJ2-5,TRBV4-3,ASSQGQGAGETQY
TRBJ2-7,TRBV4-2,ASSQDGAPHH
TRBJ2-5,TRBV15,ATSRRQAEQETQY
TRBJ2-2,TRBV4-3,ASSPYSTGANTGELF
TRBJ2-7,TRBV29-1,SVETGPYEQY
TRBJ2-3,TRBV7-7,ASSSGASGDTQY
TRBJ2-7,TRBV30,AWRLAGAYEQY
TRBJ1-2,TRBV25-1,ASSPDRDGGYT
TRBJ2-3,TRBV12-3/TRBV12-4,ASSLEGSVDTQY
TRBJ2-5,TRBV10-3,AISELAQGEETQY
TRBJ2-3,TRBV6-2/TRBV6-3,ASIWSGDTDTQY
TRBJ2-5,TRBV29-1,SVRRGGERETQY
TRBJ2-3,TRBV11-2,ASSAGTGQGVGWDTQY
TRBJ2-7,TRBV20-1,SAHILGSGDYEQY
TRBJ2-3,TRBV12-3/TRBV12-4,ASNLGGSGTDTQY
TRBJ2-7,TRBV6-2/TRBV6-3,ASTQGLAGPYEQY
TRBJ2-7,TRBV28,ASSFVDSYEQY
TRBJ1-2,TRBV7-2,ASSLQRGAVYGYT
TRBJ2-1,TRBV25-1,ASSESPRGLSEQF
TRBJ2-5,TRBV18,ASSPTVPPKETQY
TRBJ1-5,TRBV4-3,ASSQDLSQPQH
TRBJ1-1,TRBV20-1,SARKGGLDTEAF
TRBJ2-3,TRBV9,ASSAGSRGTDTQY
TRBJ1-1,TRBV12-3/TRBV12-4,ASSRTFLGNTEAF
TRBJ2-7,TRBV5-1,ASSLSRGPGHEQY
TRBJ1-5,TRBV28,ASSLRQGLFSGSNQPQH
TRBJ2-1,TRBV29-1,SVENPPHNEQF
TRBJ2-2,TRBV19,ASKSQRESVLRDTGELF
TRBJ1-1,TRBV29-1,SVESRLRGTEAF
TRBJ2-2,TRBV7-3,ASSPFLAGDKSTGELF
TRBJ2-5,TRBV5-5,ASSQGLAGVKETQY
TRBJ2-1,TRBV2,ASKTDPSDEQF
TRBJ2-5,TRBV5-1,ASSLEGGRSAETQY
TRBJ2-3,TRBV7-2,ASRQQGPDTQY
TRBJ2-7,TRBV5-1,ASSSTGLAGGGYEQY
TRBJ1-1,TRBV30,AWSLGPTNTEAF
TRBJ1-1,TRBV5-1,ASSSTVTNTEAF
TRBJ2-1,TRBV12-3/TRBV12-4,ASKVGRYNEQF
TRBJ2-2,TRBV2,ASRELGNTGELF
TRBJ1-2,TRBV28,ASSFPPGGYT
TRBJ2-5,TRBV4-2,ASSLRAGFQETQY
TRBJ1-1,TRBV6-2/TRBV6-3,ASKGAMTEAF
TRBJ2-2,TRBV7-9,ASSLSRELF
TRBJ2-2,TRBV7-9,ASSSTLTGELF
TRBJ2-5,TRBV5-6,ASSWGEPQETQY
TRBJ2-7,TRBV3-1,ASSPHGGGAYEQY
TRBJ1-3,TRBV2,ASKGGSFSGNTIY
TRBJ2-3,TRBV29-1,SAKTEQLV
TRBJ2-7,TRBV2,ASSDGGQGYEQY
TRBJ2-5,TRBV29-1,SATGGDRTQY
TRBJ2-7,TRBV29-1,SVGYSYYEQY
TRBJ2-7,TRBV9,ASSESGTSGSEQY
TRBJ2-7,TRBV29-1,SVITDGKTYEQY
TRBJ2-7,TRBV7-2,ASSPRTGGNEQY
TRBJ2-2,TRBV5-1,ASSNGLAGAIGGELF
TRBJ2-7,TRBV27,ASSVAGRTSSYEQY
TRBJ1-1,TRBV5-1,ASSWDGGTEAF